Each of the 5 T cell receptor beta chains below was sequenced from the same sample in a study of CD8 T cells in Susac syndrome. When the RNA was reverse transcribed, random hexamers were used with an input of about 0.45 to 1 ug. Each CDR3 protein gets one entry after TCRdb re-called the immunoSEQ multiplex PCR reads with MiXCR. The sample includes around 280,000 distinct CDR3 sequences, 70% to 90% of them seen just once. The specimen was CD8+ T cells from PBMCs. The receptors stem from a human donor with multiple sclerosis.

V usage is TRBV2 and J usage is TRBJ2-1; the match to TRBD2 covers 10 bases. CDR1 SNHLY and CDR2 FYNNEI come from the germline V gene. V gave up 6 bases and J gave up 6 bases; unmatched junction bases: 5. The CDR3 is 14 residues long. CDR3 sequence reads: CASRGLAGGNEQFF. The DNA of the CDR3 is TGTGCCAGCAGGGGGTTAGCGGGAGGCAATGAGCAGTTCTTC.

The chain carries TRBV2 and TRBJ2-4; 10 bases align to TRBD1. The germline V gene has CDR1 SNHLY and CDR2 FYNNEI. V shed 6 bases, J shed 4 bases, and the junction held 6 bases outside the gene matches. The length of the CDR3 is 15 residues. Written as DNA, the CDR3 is TGTGCCAGCAGGGCCGGGACAGGGGATAAAAACATTCAGTACTTC. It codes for CASRAGTGDKNIQYF. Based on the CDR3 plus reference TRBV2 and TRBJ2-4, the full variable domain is EPEVTQTPSHQVTQMGQEVILRCVPISNHLYFYWYRQILGQKVEFLVSFYNNEISEKSEIFDDQFSVERPDGSNFTLKIRSTKLEDSAMYFCASRAGTGDKNIQYFGAGTRLSVL.

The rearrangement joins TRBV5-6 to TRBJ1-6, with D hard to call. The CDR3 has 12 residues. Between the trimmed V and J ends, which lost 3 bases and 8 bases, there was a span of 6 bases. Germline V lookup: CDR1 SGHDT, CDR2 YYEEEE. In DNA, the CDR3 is TGTGCCAGCAGCTATGGAGATTCACCCCTCCACTTT. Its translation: CASSYGDSPLHF.

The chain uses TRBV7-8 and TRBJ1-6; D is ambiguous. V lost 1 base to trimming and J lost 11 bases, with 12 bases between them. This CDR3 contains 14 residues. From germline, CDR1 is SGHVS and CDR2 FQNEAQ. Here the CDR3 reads CASSLERGGTPLHF. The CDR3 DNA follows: TGTGCCAGCAGCTTAGAGCGGGGTGGAACACCCCTCCACTTT. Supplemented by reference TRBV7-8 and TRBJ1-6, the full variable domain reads GAGVSQSPRYKVAKRGQDVALRCDPISGHVSLFWYQQALGQGPEFLTYFQNEAQLDKSGLPSDRFFAERPEGSVSTLKIQRTQQEDSAVYLCASSLERGGTPLHFGNGTRLTVT.

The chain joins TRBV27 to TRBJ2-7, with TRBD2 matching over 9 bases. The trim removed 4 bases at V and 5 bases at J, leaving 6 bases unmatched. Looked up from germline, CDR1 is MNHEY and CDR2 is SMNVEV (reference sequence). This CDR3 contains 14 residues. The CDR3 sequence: CASSYLAGSHEQYF. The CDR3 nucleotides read TGTGCCAGCAGTTACCTAGCGGGATCACACGAGCAGTACTTC.